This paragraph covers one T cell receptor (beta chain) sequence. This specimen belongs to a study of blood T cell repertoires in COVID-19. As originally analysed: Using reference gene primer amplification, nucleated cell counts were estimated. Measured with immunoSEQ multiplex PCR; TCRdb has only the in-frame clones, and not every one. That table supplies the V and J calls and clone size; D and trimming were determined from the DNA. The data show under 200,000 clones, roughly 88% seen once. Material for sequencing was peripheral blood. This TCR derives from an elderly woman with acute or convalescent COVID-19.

The CDR3 loop is CASSPPAGGPGEQYF. The DNA for the CDR3 is TGTGCCAGCTCACCACCAGCGGGAGGCCCTGGCGAGCAGTACTTC. This chain connects TRBV18 to TRBJ2-7; 9 bases are shared with TRBD2. The trim removed 0 bases at V and 6 bases at J, leaving 6 bases unmatched. Per the germline V gene, CDR1 is KGHSH and CDR2 is LQKENI. This CDR3 is 15 amino acids long.